These T cell receptor beta chains were read from a single sample in a study of T cell responses to AZD1222 COVID-19 vaccine. Using immunoSEQ multiplex PCR, the repertoire was profiled, and TCRdb retains in-frame clones only, with some absent. This sample has some 150,000 clones, with 80% to 90% found just once. Sequencing used peripheral blood, obtained on day 0 of AZD1222 vaccination. Every receptor here comes from an adult in good health. The CDR3 runs from the conserved cysteine through the conserved F or W. The order of the fields is clone size, D gene, J gene, V gene, CDR3 protein, CDR3 DNA. The D gene is left open where the match is weak. Rows give clone size only sometimes, using once, few, many, or a class for an expanded clone.

>-|TRBD2|TRBJ2-7|TRBV9
CASSPGLAGYSDEQYF
TGTGCCAGCAGCCCAGGACTAGCGGGATATTCCGACGAGCAGTACTTC
>-|-|TRBJ2-1|TRBV15
CATSRGQAATYNEQFF
TGTGCCACCAGCAGAGGTCAGGCAGCCACCTACAATGAGCAGTTCTTC
>-|-|TRBJ1-2|TRBV18
CASSQRTGRSNYGYTF
TGTGCCAGCTCACAGCGAACAGGGAGATCTAACTATGGCTACACCTTC
>few|-|TRBJ1-5|TRBV18
CASSPGGNQPQHF
TGTGCCAGCTCACCGGGAGGCAATCAGCCCCAGCATTTT
>few|TRBD2|TRBJ2-3|TRBV11-2
CASSYGLAGADTQYF
TGTGCCAGCAGCTACGGACTAGCGGGGGCAGATACGCAGTATTTT
>once|TRBD1|TRBJ2-7|TRBV27
CASSPSPRPVDRGGEQYF
TGTGCCAGCAGTCCTAGTCCGAGGCCAGTCGACAGGGGCGGCGAGCAGTACTTC
>-|-|TRBJ1-3|TRBV9
CASSVAPGNTIYF
TGTGCCAGCAGCGTAGCCCCCGGAAACACCATATATTTT
>-|-|TRBJ2-3|TRBV9
CASSPPSDTQYF
TGTGCCAGCAGCCCCCCTTCAGATACGCAGTATTTT
>-|-|TRBJ1-1|TRBV18
CASSPQETNTEAFF
TGTGCCAGCTCACCACAGGAAACGAACACTGAAGCTTTCTTT
>-|TRBD2|TRBJ2-3|TRBV3-1/TRBV3-2
CASSLGTSGRTDTQYF
TGTGCCAGCAGCCTTGGGACTAGCGGGAGGACAGATACGCAGTATTTT
>-|TRBD1|TRBJ1-1|TRBV3-1/TRBV3-2
CASSHRGQMNTEAFF
TGTGCCAGCAGCCATAGGGGGCAGATGAACACTGAAGCTTTCTTT
>-|-|TRBJ1-2|TRBV10-3
CAISEGERNYGYTF
TGTGCCATCAGTGAGGGGGAAAGGAACTATGGCTACACCTTC
>-|-|TRBJ2-1|TRBV18
CASSPPISPRNEQFF
TGTGCCAGCTCACCACCGATCTCACCGCGCAATGAGCAGTTCTTC
>-|TRBD1|TRBJ2-3|TRBV13
CASSFGTGSFTDTQYF
TGTGCCAGCAGCTTCGGGACAGGGAGTTTCACAGATACGCAGTATTTT
>-|TRBD2|TRBJ2-1|TRBV4-3
CASSHDPPGTSGIDEQFF
TGCGCCAGCAGCCACGACCCTCCGGGGACTAGCGGGATCGATGAGCAGTTCTTC
>-|-|TRBJ1-2|TRBV19
CASTTPFIGANYGYTF
TGTGCCAGTACCACACCTTTTATAGGGGCGAACTATGGCTACACCTTC
>few|-|TRBJ2-7|TRBV27
CASSPNLVYEQYF
TGTGCCAGCAGTCCCAACTTGGTCTACGAGCAGTACTTC
>-|-|TRBJ1-6|TRBV27
CASSLLTNSPLHF
TGTGCCAGCAGTTTACTCACTAATTCACCCCTCCACTTT
>-|TRBD1|TRBJ1-2|TRBV5-8
CASSLRDRGNYGYTF
TGTGCCAGCAGCCTCCGGGACAGGGGGAACTATGGCTACACCTTC
>-|-|TRBJ2-3|TRBV4-1
CASSQENGSPDTQYF
TGCGCCAGCAGCCAAGAGAACGGAAGCCCAGATACGCAGTATTTT
>-|-|TRBJ1-2|TRBV11-2
CASTPGLYYGYTF
TGTGCCAGCACCCCGGGACTATACTATGGCTACACCTTC
>-|-|TRBJ1-4|TRBV9
CASSGWGSEKLFF
TGTGCCAGCAGCGGTTGGGGATCTGAAAAACTGTTTTTT
>-|TRBD2|TRBJ2-1|TRBV5-1
CASSLGLAGGFEQFF
TGCGCCAGCAGCTTGGGACTAGCGGGAGGGTTTGAGCAGTTCTTC
>-|-|TRBJ2-1|TRBV9
CASSVAWGLDNEQFF
TGTGCCAGCAGCGTAGCATGGGGATTGGACAATGAGCAGTTCTTC
>-|TRBD1|TRBJ2-7|TRBV11-2
CASSIGQGVEQYF
TGTGCCAGCAGCATTGGACAGGGGGTCGAGCAGTACTTC
>-|-|TRBJ1-3|TRBV4-2
CASSLHGTGNTIYF
TGTGCCAGCAGCCTTCACGGTACTGGAAACACCATATATTTT
>-|TRBD1|TRBJ2-7|TRBV19
CASRPRLTGASYEQYF
TGTGCCAGTAGGCCTCGGCTCACAGGGGCGTCCTACGAGCAGTACTTC
>-|TRBD2|TRBJ2-7|TRBV5-1
CASSLRGHSGGSYEQYF
TGCGCCAGCAGCTTAAGGGGGCATAGCGGGGGCTCCTACGAGCAGTACTTC
>-|TRBD2|TRBJ2-5|TRBV7-6
CASSSGLAGIRQETQYF
TGTGCCAGCAGCTCGGGACTAGCGGGGATAAGACAAGAGACCCAGTACTTC
>once|TRBD2|TRBJ2-2|TRBV6-2/TRBV6-3
CASSLPSGLNTGELFF
TGTGCCAGCAGTCTCCCTAGCGGACTAAACACCGGGGAGCTGTTTTTT
>-|TRBD1|TRBJ1-1|TRBV9
CASSVGLGTGSGSAFF
TGTGCCAGCAGCGTAGGTCTTGGGACAGGGTCTGGATCAGCTTTCTTT
>-|TRBD2|TRBJ2-7|TRBV7-9
CASGDVGGIRSYEQYF
TGTGCCAGCGGGGACGTGGGGGGGATTCGGTCCTACGAGCAGTACTTC
>-|-|TRBJ2-3|TRBV27
CASSLGTTSTDTQYF
TGTGCCAGCAGTTTAGGGACAACTAGCACAGATACGCAGTATTTT
>-|-|TRBJ2-1|TRBV10-2
CASSEPLRTLADEQFF
TGCGCCAGCAGTGAGCCCCTCCGCACCCTGGCCGATGAGCAGTTCTTC
>-|TRBD1|TRBJ1-1|TRBV27
CASSFPSGTGARHMNTEAFF
TGTGCCAGCAGTTTCCCGTCGGGAACAGGGGCAAGACATATGAACACTGAAGCTTTCTTT
>-|TRBD1|TRBJ2-1|TRBV14
CASSQDWDRVPHEQFF
TGTGCCAGCAGCCAAGACTGGGACAGGGTTCCCCATGAGCAGTTCTTC
>-|TRBD1|TRBJ2-1|TRBV3-1/TRBV3-2
CASSPDRGSYNEQFF
TGTGCCAGCAGCCCAGACAGGGGCTCCTACAATGAGCAGTTCTTC